What follows describes a single TCR beta chain. Its antigen is unidentified. These data come from a study of T cell responses to AZD1222 COVID-19 vaccine. Study findings and constraints: Most donors were white British, females outnumbered males, and clonal diversity was possibly underestimated. It was only after the peak T cell response that any repertoires were sampled.

Germline loops: CDR1 SGHDT, CDR2 YYEEEE. V dropped 1 base and J dropped 2 bases, with 7 bases sitting between them. The CDR3 runs 13 residues. Repertoires were generated with immunoSEQ multiplex PCR, while TCRdb's copy carries only in-frame clones and drops some. The sample has about 100,000 clones, approximately 91% seen once. The material was peripheral blood, obtained on day 0 of AZD1222 vaccination. The rearrangement uses TRBV5-6 and TRBJ2-7; D perhaps matches TRBD2 (5 bases). The sequence was collected from an adult in good health. For the CDR3, the DNA is TGTGCCAGCAGCTTGTGGGGAGCCTACGAGCAGTACTTC. Encoded protein: CASSLWGAYEQYF.